One sample yielded the 13 T cell receptor beta chains listed below, sequenced in a study of blood T cell repertoires in COVID-19. Method: immunoSEQ multiplex PCR; TCRdb's copy keeps in-frame clones and lacks some. This sample yields 220,000 or so clones, of which 85% to 90% are seen a single time; 0.87% belongs to the top ten. The sequencing sample was made of PBMCs or T cells enriched from blood (not recorded which). The source is a man between 45 and 60 years old who had been exposed to COVID-19.

The J gene is TRBJ1-6, the V gene TRBV20-1, with 7 bases identical to TRBD1. CDR3 length: 13 residues. Germline assignment: CDR1 DFQATT and CDR2 SNEGSKA (reference sequence). Trimming took 3 bases from V and 6 from J; bases not matched to a gene: 2. CDR3 protein: CSASTGVNSPLHF. DNA for the CDR3: TGCAGTGCTAGTACAGGGGTTAATTCACCCCTCCACTTT.

This chain connects TRBV11-2 to TRBJ2-7; TRBD1 might be the D (6 bases). The CDR3 has 14 amino acids. Germline V gene data show CDR1 as SGHAT and CDR2 as FQNNGV. The V and J ends lost 2 bases and 2 bases respectively, with 10 bases between them. For the CDR3, the DNA is TGTGCCAGCAGCTTAAGACAGGACGCCTACGAGCAGTACGTC. It codes for CASSLRQDAYEQYV.

The chain is built from TRBV2 and TRBJ2-7; D uncertain. CDR1 is SNHLY, CDR2 FYNNEI, per germline. This CDR3 contains 13 residues. Trimming cost V 3 bases and J 1 base, with 7 bases left between them. CDR3 sequence reads: CASSEQLSYEQYV. The CDR3 coding sequence is TGTGCCAGCAGTGAGCAGTTATCCTACGAGCAGTACGTC.

The chain links TRBV28 to TRBJ2-7, with 7 bases identical to TRBD2. Unmatched junction bases numbered 8, after V lost 5 bases and J lost 1 base. Germline CDR1 MDHEN, CDR2 SYDVKM. CDR3 length: 15 residues. This CDR3 reads CASSPGGEGSYEQYF. CDR3 nucleotide sequence: TGTGCCAGCAGTCCCGGAGGGGAGGGATCCTACGAGCAGTACTTC.

Points on this clone: The same CDR3 is also encoded by other DNA sequences in this sample. The V and J genes are TRBV3-1 (or the pseudogene TRBV3-2) and TRBJ2-1, with D tentatively TRBD2 (5 bases). The V gene lost 1 base and the J gene lost 7 bases, with 5 bases spanning the gap. From germline, CDR1 is LGHDT and CDR2 YNNKEL (reference sequence). The CDR3 has 12 residues. The CDR3 coding sequence is TGTGCCAGCAGCCAAGGGAGGAATGAGCAGTTCTTC. This codes for CASSQGRNEQFF.

Regarding this clone: The junction shows a germline mismatch at one end, possibly a read error. The J gene is TRBJ2-1, the V gene TRBV4-1, with D possibly TRBD1 on 6 matching bases. Looked up from germline, CDR1 is MGHRA and CDR2 is YSYEKL. This CDR3 is built from 13 residues. The CDR3 spells CASSQDGAMGAIF. CDR3 DNA: TGCGCCAGCAGCCAAGATGGGGCAATGGGGGCGATCTTC.

This chain connects TRBV20-1 to TRBJ2-1; D remains unclear. V was shortened by 6 bases and J by 8 bases, with 11 bases between the two germline ends. Germline V gives CDR1 DFQATT, CDR2 SNEGSKA (reference sequence). CDR3 length: 11 amino acids. The CDR3 DNA is TGCAGTGCCCCTCTTATAGATGAGCAGTTCTTC. It translates to CSAPLIDEQFF.

The rearrangement joins TRBV19 to TRBJ1-2; maybe TRBD1 (6 bases). The CDR3 has 15 residues. Germline V CDR1 and CDR2: LNHDA, SQIVND (reference sequence). The ends were cut back, 4 bases at V and 2 bases at J, with 14 bases in the middle. The DNA for the CDR3 is TGTGCCAGTAGTACTTGGGACACCGTAAACTATGGCTACACCTTC. It is translated as CASSTWDTVNYGYTF.

V is TRBV12-3 or TRBV12-4 and J is TRBJ2-2, with D unclear. This CDR3 has 13 residues. With 5 bases removed from V and 6 bases from J, the gap between germline ends came to 10 bases. The CDR3, as DNA: TGTGCCAGCAGTCTAGTACAGTCCGGGGAGCTGTTTTTT. Protein: CASSLVQSGELFF.

This clone was seen a single time. The V call is TRBV19, the J call TRBJ1-2; no reliable D call. CDR1 is LNHDA, CDR2 SQIVND, per germline (reference sequence). V gave up 6 bases and J gave up 7 bases, with 15 bases separating them. The CDR3 contains 13 residues. The CDR3 reads CASRRESGGGYTF. The DNA for the CDR3 is TGTGCCAGTAGGAGGGAGTCAGGCGGTGGCTACACCTTC.

The chain is built from TRBV9 and TRBJ2-6, with TRBD1 matching over 7 bases. Germline lookup yields CDR1 SGDLS and CDR2 YYNGEE. The trim removed 2 bases at V and 0 bases at J, leaving 8 bases unmatched. The CDR3 runs 18 residues. In DNA form, the CDR3 reads TGTGCCAGCAGCGTTAAGGGACAGAGCTTCTCTGGGGCCAACGTCCTGACTTTC. Its translation is CASSVKGQSFSGANVLTF.

The gene calls are TRBV30 and TRBJ1-1; tentatively, D is TRBD1 (6 bases). The CDR3 contains 14 residues. The germline V gene encodes CDR1 GTSNPN and CDR2 SVGIG (reference sequence). V lost 0 bases and J lost 5, with 13 bases in between. In DNA form, the CDR3 reads TGTGCCTGGAGTGTCGGCAGGGGAGATACTGAAGCTTTCTTT. This sequence encodes CAWSVGRGDTEAFF.

The genes are TRBV30 and TRBJ2-2; maybe TRBD1 (6 bases). Germline V CDR1 and CDR2: GTSNPN, SVGIG (reference sequence). This CDR3 contains 14 residues. Trimming took 2 bases from V and 7 from J, leaving 14 bases between them. CDR3 sequence reads: CAWSKAAGVGELFF. The DNA for the CDR3 is TGTGCCTGGAGTAAAGCGGCAGGGGTCGGGGAGCTGTTTTTT.